These T cell receptor beta chains were read from a single sample in a study of shared clonotypes between healthy human individuals. Using immunoSEQ multiplex PCR, the repertoire was profiled, and TCRdb retains in-frame clones only, with some absent. The sample records around 700,000 clones, roughly 72% being singletons. The sequenced sample was memory CD4+ T cells sorted from blood. These receptors all stem from a woman aged 25-40 years in good health. CDR3s include the opening cysteine and the closing phenylalanine or tryptophan. D genes are given only for firm matches. Some rows mark clone size as missing; the rest say once, few, many or name a class of expanded clone.

V gene	J gene	clone size	D gene	CDR3 DNA	CDR3 protein
TRBV4-1	TRBJ2-3	NA	NA	TGCGCCAGCAGCCAAGTTTTCGGGGGTGATGCGCAGTATTTT	CASSQVFGGDAQYF
TRBV6-1	TRBJ1-4	few	NA	TGTGCCAGCAGTACCGACCGTCGCGTTCGCAAACTGTTTTTT	CASSTDRRVRKLFF
TRBV6-5	TRBJ2-7	NA	NA	TGTGCCAGCAGTTTGGCAGGGGATACATCCTACGAGCAGTACTTC	CASSLAGDTSYEQYF
TRBV7-2	TRBJ2-5	NA	NA	TGTGCCAGCAGCTTAGTGGTTGCGGCCCAAGAGACCCAGTACTTC	CASSLVVAAQETQYF
TRBV5-5	TRBJ2-7	NA	NA	TGTGCCAGCAGCTTGCATAAGACAGCTCCCCGGCCAGGCGAGCAGTACTTC	CASSLHKTAPRPGEQYF
TRBV6-1	TRBJ1-5	NA	NA	TGTGCCAGCAGTGAAACCCCAGGTAGGGTCGAAAGTAGCAATCAGCCCCAGCATTTT	CASSETPGRVESSNQPQHF
TRBV5-6	TRBJ2-5	NA	NA	TGTGCCAGCAGCTTCCAGGTGACCCGAGAGACCCAGTACTTC	CASSFQVTRETQYF
TRBV6-6	TRBJ2-7	NA	NA	TGTGCCAGCAGTTACTTTGACAACACCTACGAGCAGTACTTC	CASSYFDNTYEQYF
TRBV27	TRBJ1-2	few	TRBD1	TGTGCCAGCAGTACAGGGGGAACTAACTATGGCTACACCTTC	CASSTGGTNYGYTF
TRBV15	TRBJ2-5	few	TRBD1	TGTGCCACCAGCGCCGGGACAGGGATCGCGGAGACCCAGTACTTC	CATSAGTGIAETQYF
TRBV5-6	TRBJ2-5	few	TRBD2	TGTGCCAGCAGCTTGGAGGGACTAGTATTTGCGACCCAGTACTTC	CASSLEGLVFATQYF
TRBV25-1	TRBJ2-7	NA	NA	TGTGCCAGCAGTACACAAGACAATCAGTTTTCCTACGAGCAGTACTTC	CASSTQDNQFSYEQYF
TRBV27	TRBJ2-6	NA	NA	TGTGCCAGCAGTACCCCGGCCAGGGGTCACGGGGCCAACGTCCTGACTTTC	CASSTPARGHGANVLTF
TRBV5-4	TRBJ1-5	NA	TRBD1	TGTGCCAGCAGCCCAGCCGGGTTAGGGGGCGGTCAGCCCCAGCATTTT	CASSPAGLGGGQPQHF
TRBV28	TRBJ1-2	few	NA	TGTGCCAGCCGGGTGGGCGGGCGCGATAACTATGGCTACACCTTC	CASRVGGRDNYGYTF
TRBV10-2	TRBJ2-7	NA	TRBD1	TGCGCCAGCAGGGCAACAGGGGCGGGCGAGCAGTACTTC	CASRATGAGEQYF
TRBV28	TRBJ2-1	few	TRBD1	TGTGCCAGCTTCGGGGACAGCCCCTACAATGAGCAGTTCTTC	CASFGDSPYNEQFF
TRBV5-4	TRBJ2-5	few	NA	TGTGCCAGCAGCTTGGAGAGTGCGACCCAGTACTTC	CASSLESATQYF
TRBV7-2	TRBJ2-1	NA	NA	TGTGCCAGCAGCACGGGACTCTACAATGAGCAGTTCTTC	CASSTGLYNEQFF
TRBV27	TRBJ2-1	NA	NA	TGTGCCAGCAGTTTAAGGAAGGGCTCCTACAATGAGCAGTTCTTC	CASSLRKGSYNEQFF
TRBV7-3	TRBJ2-1	NA	TRBD2	TGTGCCAGCAGCTTAATGGGACTACAGAGTTACAATGAGCAGTTCTTC	CASSLMGLQSYNEQFF
TRBV27	TRBJ1-4	many	NA	TGTGCCAGCAGCGATGGCGGGGGGCTCGAAAAACTGTTTTTT	CASSDGGGLEKLFF
TRBV15	TRBJ1-4	NA	TRBD1	TGTGCCACCAGCAGACAGGGGGAATGGGAAAAACTGTTTTTT	CATSRQGEWEKLFF
TRBV4-2	TRBJ2-5	NA	NA	TGTGCCAGCAGCCAAGTTGGGGGAGCCCTGGGGGCAGAGACCCAGTACTTC	CASSQVGGALGAETQYF
TRBV5-1	TRBJ2-6	NA	TRBD2	TGCGCCAGCAGCTTGGGACTAGCGGGAGCTTTTGGGGCCAACGTCCTGACTTTC	CASSLGLAGAFGANVLTF
TRBV7-2	TRBJ1-1	NA	NA	TGTGCCAGCAGCCGACGGGGGAACACTGAAGCTTTCTTT	CASSRRGNTEAFF
TRBV6-1	TRBJ1-2	NA	TRBD1	TGTGCCAGCAGTTCCGGGACAGGGGGATTCGATGGCTACACCTTC	CASSSGTGGFDGYTF